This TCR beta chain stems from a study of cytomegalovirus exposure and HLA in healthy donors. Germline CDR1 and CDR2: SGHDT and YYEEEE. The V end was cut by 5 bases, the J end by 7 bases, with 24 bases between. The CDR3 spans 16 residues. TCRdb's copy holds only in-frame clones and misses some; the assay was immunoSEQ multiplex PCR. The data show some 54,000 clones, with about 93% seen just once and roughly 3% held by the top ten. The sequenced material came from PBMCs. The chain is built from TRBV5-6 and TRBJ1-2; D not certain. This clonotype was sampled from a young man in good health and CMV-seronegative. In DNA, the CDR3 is TGTGCCAGCAGGATTGGCCCGGACCCAGGAGGACGTGGCTACACCTTC. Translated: CASRIGPDPGGRGYTF.